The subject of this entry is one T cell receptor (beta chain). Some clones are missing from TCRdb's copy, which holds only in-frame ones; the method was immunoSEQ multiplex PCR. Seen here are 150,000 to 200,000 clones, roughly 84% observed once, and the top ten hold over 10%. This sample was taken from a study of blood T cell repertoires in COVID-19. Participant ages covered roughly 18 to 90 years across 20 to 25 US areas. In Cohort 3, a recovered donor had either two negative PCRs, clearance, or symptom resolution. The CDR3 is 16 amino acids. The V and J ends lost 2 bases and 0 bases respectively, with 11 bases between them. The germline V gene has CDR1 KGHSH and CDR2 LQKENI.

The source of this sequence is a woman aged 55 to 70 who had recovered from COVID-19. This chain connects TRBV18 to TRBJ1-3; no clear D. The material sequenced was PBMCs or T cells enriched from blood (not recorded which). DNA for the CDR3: TGTGCCAGCTCACCAATCCCGGTCGACTCTGGAAACACCATATATTTT. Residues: CASSPIPVDSGNTIYF.